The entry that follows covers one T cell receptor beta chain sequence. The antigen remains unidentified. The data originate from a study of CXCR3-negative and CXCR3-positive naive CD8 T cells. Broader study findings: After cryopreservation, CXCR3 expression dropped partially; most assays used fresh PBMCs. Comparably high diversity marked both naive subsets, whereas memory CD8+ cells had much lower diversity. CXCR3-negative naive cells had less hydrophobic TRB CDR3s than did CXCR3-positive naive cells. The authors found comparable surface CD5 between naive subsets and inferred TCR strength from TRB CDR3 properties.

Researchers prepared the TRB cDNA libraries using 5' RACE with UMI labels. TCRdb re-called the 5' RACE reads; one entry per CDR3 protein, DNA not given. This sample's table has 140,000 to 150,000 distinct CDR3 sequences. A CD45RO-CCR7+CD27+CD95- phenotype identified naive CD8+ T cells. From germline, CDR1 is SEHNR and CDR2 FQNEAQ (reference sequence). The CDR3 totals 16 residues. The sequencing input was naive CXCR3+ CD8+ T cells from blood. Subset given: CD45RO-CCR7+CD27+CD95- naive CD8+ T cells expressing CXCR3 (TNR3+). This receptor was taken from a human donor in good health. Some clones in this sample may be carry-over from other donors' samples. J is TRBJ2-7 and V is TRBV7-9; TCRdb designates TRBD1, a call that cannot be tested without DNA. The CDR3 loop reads CASSSEAGESSYEQYF.